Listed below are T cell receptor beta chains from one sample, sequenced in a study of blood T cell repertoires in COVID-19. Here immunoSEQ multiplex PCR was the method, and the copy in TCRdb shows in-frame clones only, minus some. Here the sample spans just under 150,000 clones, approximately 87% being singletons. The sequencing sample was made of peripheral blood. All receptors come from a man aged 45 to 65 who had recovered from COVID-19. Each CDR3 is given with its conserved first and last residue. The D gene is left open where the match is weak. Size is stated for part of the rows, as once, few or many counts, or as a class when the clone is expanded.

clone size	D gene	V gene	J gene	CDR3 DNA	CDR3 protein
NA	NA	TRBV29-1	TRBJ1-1	TGCAGCGTTGCCTCAGGCATCATGAACACTGAAGCTTTCTTT	CSVASGIMNTEAFF
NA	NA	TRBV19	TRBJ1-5	TGTGCCAGTAGTATACCCGGGGGCAATCAGCCCCAGCATTTT	CASSIPGGNQPQHF
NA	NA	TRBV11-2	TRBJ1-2	TGTGCCAGCAGCTCGGGGTTACGAGAGAACTATGGCTACACCTTC	CASSSGLRENYGYTF
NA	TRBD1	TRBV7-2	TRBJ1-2	TGTGCCAGCAGCCCAGGGAGGCAGGGGGCTGGTAGCTACACCTTC	CASSPGRQGAGSYTF
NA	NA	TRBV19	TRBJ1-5	TGTGCCAGTAGACGGGACACTTTGAGGAGCAATCAGCCCCAGCATTTT	CASRRDTLRSNQPQHF
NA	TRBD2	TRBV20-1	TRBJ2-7	TGCAGTGCTAGTGGCCGTACTAGCGGGGGCTCCTACGAGCAGTACTTC	CSASGRTSGGSYEQYF
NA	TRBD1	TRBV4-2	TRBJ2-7	TGTGCCAGCAGCCATGGGGCCGGGACAGGAGGTTACGAGCAGTACTTC	CASSHGAGTGGYEQYF
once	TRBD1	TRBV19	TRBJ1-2	TGTGCCAGTAGTATAGTAGGGGGCGCGTATGGCTACACCTTC	CASSIVGGAYGYTF
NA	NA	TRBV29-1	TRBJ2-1	TGCAGTGGAGGCTCGCAGCGCTCCTACAATGAGCAGTTCTTC	CSGGSQRSYNEQFF
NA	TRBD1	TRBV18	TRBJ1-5	TGTGCCAGCTCACTGAACGTACCGGGACAGGGTACCCAGCCCCAGCATTTT	CASSLNVPGQGTQPQHF
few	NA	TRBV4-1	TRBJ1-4	TGCGCCAGCAGCTACTGGGCCGGCCTCAATGAAAAACTGTTTTTT	CASSYWAGLNEKLFF
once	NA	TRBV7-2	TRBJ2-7	TGTGCCAGCAGCTTAACTGCCTACGAGCAGTACTTC	CASSLTAYEQYF
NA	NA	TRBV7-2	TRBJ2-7	TGTGCCAGCAGCCCGGTGGTCCCCTACGAGCAGTACTTC	CASSPVVPYEQYF
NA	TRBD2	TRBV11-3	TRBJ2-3	TGTGCCAGCAGCTTAGATCAGATAGCGGGGAAGGATACGCAGTATTTT	CASSLDQIAGKDTQYF
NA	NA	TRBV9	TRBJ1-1	TGTGCCAGCAGCGTAAGGGGCATCGCTGAAGCTTTCTTT	CASSVRGIAEAFF
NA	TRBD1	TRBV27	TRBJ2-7	TGTGCCAGCAGTGCCGGGACAGGGTCCTACGAGCAGTACTTC	CASSAGTGSYEQYF
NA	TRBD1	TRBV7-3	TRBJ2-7	TGTGCCAGCAGTCCAGACAGGGACGGATGGAGTGAGCAGTACTTC	CASSPDRDGWSEQYF
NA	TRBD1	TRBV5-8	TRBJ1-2	TGTGCCAGCAGCCTCCGGGACAGCTATGGCTACACCTTC	CASSLRDSYGYTF
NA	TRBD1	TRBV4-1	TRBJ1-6	TGCGCCAGCAGACTGACAGGGCCGGGTGCTCCTAATTCACCCCTCCACTTT	CASRLTGPGAPNSPLHF
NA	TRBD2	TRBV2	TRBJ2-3	TGTGCCAGCAAGGCGGGGGGGATATTCACAGATACGCAGTATTTT	CASKAGGIFTDTQYF
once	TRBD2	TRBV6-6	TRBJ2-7	TGTGCCAGCAGCTCAACTCCGGGACTAGCCTCCCACGAGCAGTACTTC	CASSSTPGLASHEQYF
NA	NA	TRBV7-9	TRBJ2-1	TGTGCCAGCAGCTTAGTTATCCAGGGGGAGCAGTTCTTC	CASSLVIQGEQFF
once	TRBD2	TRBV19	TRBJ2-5	TGTGCCAGTAGTACACAAAGGTCGGGGGGAGAGACCCAGTACTTC	CASSTQRSGGETQYF
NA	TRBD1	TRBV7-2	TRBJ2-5	TGTGCCAGCAGCCCGAGCAGGACAGGGGGGATCACGGAGACCCAGTACTTC	CASSPSRTGGITETQYF
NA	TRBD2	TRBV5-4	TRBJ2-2	TGTGCCAGCAGTTCCCGACTAGCGGGGGGATCCACCGGGGAGCTGTTTTTT	CASSSRLAGGSTGELFF
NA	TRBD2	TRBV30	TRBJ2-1	TGTGCCTGGAATAGACTAGCGGATTACAATGAGCAGTTCTTC	CAWNRLADYNEQFF
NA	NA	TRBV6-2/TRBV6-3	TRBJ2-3	TGTGCCAGCAGTTACCGCGGTACGAGTCCAGATACGCAGTATTTT	CASSYRGTSPDTQYF
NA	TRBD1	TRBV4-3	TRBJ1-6	TGCGCCAGCAGCCCCAGACAGGGGCGATCGGGTAATTCACCCCTCCACTTT	CASSPRQGRSGNSPLHF
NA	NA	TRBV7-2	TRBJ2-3	TGTGCCAGCAGCCCCCTCCGGGGGGCCACAGATACGCAGTATTTT	CASSPLRGATDTQYF
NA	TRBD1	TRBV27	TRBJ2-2	TGTGCCAGCAGTCCAGAGCCAGGGACAGGGATCTTTGGCGGGGAGCTGTTTTTT	CASSPEPGTGIFGGELFF
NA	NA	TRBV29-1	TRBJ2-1	TGCAGCGTTGGACAATACGGGGGCAATGAGCAGTTCTTC	CSVGQYGGNEQFF
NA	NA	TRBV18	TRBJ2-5	TGTGCCAGCTCACCATCGGGGCAAGAGACCCAGTACTTC	CASSPSGQETQYF
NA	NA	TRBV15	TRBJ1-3	TGTGCCACCAGCAGAGATTATGGGACAAGCTCTGGAAACACCATATATTTT	CATSRDYGTSSGNTIYF
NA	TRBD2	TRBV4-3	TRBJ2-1	TGCGCCAGCAGCCAAGAATTAGCGGGGGGTCCAGGCAATGAGCAGTTCTTC	CASSQELAGGPGNEQFF
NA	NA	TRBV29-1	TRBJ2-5	TGCAGCGTAGCAGTTGGCGGGGAAGAGACCCAGTACTTC	CSVAVGGEETQYF
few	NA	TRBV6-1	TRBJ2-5	TGTGCCAGCAGTGAAGACCTCCGGCGGGCGGGGACCCAGTACTTC	CASSEDLRRAGTQYF
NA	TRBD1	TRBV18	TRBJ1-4	TGTGCCAGCTCCCCGGGACAGGGGCCTGGTGAAAAACTGTTTTTT	CASSPGQGPGEKLFF
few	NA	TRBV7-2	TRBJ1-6	TGTGCCAGCAGCGAACCGGGAGGGAGTAATTCACCCCTCCACTTT	CASSEPGGSNSPLHF
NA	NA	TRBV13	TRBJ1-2	TGTGCCAGCAGCTTAGGGACACCGTTTTCTGGCTACACCTTC	CASSLGTPFSGYTF
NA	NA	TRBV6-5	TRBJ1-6	TGTGCCAGCAGCCCCCGACGGGGAAATTCACCCCTCCACTTT	CASSPRRGNSPLHF
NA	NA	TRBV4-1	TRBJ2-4	TGCGCCAGCAGCCAAGATTTCACCCGAGGTTTAAACATTCAGTACTTC	CASSQDFTRGLNIQYF
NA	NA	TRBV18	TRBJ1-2	TGTGCCAGCTCACCACAGCGTACGGGGATGGAGTATGGCTACACCTTC	CASSPQRTGMEYGYTF
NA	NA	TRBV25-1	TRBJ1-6	TGTGCCAGCAGTGCCCCGGGATACAATAATTCACCCCTCCACTTT	CASSAPGYNNSPLHF
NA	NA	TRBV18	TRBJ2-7	TGTGCCAGCTCACCAGTGACGCTAGACTCCTACGAGCAGTACTTC	CASSPVTLDSYEQYF
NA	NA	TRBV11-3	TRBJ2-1	TGTGCCAGCAGCCGCGGGACAGACTACAATGAGCAGTTCTTC	CASSRGTDYNEQFF
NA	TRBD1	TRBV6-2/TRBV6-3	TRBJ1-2	TGTGCCAGCAGTCAAACCCCCACAGGGGTTTTGGTCGGCTACACCTTC	CASSQTPTGVLVGYTF
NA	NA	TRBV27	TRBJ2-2	TGTGCCAGCAGTTTAAGTTTGAGGCTAGCGTTCGGGGAGCTGTTTTTT	CASSLSLRLAFGELFF
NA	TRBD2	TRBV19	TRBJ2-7	TGTGCCAGTAGTCCTCAGCGGGGGGGAGATTTGAGCTCCTACGAGCAGTACTTC	CASSPQRGGDLSSYEQYF
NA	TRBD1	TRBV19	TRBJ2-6	TGTGCCAGTAGTGTACCGGGACAGGGGATAAACTCTGGGGCCAACGTCCTGACTTTC	CASSVPGQGINSGANVLTF
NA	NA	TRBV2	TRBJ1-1	TGTGCCAGCAGTGAAGCGCGACAGTTCTCTGAAGCTTTCTTT	CASSEARQFSEAFF
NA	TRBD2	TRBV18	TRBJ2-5	TGTGCCAGCTCACCAGGCTCCGAACTAGCGGGGGGGTCTAAAGAGACCCAGTACTTC	CASSPGSELAGGSKETQYF
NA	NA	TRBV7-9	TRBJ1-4	TGTGCCAGCGGGACAACCCTTAATGAAAAACTGTTTTTT	CASGTTLNEKLFF